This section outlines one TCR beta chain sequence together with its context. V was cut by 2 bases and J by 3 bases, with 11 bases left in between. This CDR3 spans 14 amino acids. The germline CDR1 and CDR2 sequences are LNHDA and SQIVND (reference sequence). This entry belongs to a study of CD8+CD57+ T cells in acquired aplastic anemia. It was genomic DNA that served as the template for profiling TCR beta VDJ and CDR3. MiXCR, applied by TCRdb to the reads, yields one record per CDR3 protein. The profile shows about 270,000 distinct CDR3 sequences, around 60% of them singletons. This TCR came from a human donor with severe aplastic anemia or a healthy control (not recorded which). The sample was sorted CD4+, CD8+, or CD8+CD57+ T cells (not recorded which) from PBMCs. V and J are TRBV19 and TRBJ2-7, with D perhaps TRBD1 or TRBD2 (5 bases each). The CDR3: CASSITGAVYEQYF. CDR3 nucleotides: TGTGCCAGTAGTATAACCGGGGCCGTCTACGAGCAGTACTTC.